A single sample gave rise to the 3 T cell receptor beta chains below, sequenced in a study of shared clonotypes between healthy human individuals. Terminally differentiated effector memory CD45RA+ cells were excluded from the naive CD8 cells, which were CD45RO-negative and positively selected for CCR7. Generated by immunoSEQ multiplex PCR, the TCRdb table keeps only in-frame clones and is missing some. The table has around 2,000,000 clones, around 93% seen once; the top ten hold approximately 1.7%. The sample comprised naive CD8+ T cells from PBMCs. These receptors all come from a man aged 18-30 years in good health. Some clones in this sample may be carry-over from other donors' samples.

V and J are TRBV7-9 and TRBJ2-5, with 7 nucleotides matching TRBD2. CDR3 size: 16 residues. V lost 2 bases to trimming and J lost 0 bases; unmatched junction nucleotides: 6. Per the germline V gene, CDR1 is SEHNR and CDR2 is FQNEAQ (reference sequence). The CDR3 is CASSLIGRTHQETQYF. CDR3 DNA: TGTGCCAGCAGCTTAATCGGGAGGACTCACCAAGAGACCCAGTACTTC. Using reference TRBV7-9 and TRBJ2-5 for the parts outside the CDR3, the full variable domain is DTGVSQNPRHKITKRGQNVTFRCDPISEHNRLYWYRQTLGQGPEFLTYFQNEAQLEKSRLLSDRFSAERPKGSFSTLEIQRTEQGDSAMYLCASSLIGRTHQETQYFGPGTRLLVL.

CDR3 nucleotides: TGTGCCAGCAGCGTCCTTGACTGGGGAGATACGCAGTATTTT. Its protein product is CASSVLDWGDTQYF. The V and J genes are TRBV9 and TRBJ2-3; D is unresolved. CDR3 length: 14 residues. Trimming took off 2 bases at V and 5 bases at J, with 12 bases between the two ends. Germline-derived CDR1 and CDR2 are SGDLS and YYNGEE.

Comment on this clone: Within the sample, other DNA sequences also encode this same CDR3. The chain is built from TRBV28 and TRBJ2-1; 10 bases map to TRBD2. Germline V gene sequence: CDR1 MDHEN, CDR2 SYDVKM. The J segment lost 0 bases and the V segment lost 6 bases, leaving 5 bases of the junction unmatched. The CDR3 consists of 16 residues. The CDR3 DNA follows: TGTGCCAGCAGCAGCCCTAGCGGGAGCTCCTACAATGAGCAGTTCTTC. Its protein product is CASSSPSGSSYNEQFF.